This T cell receptor beta chain was profiled in a study of T cells after yellow fever vaccination. Study-wide background: SMART-Seq v4 Ultra Low Input handled preparation of low-cell-number fractions.

This CDR3 is built from 15 residues. CDR1 and CDR2 (germline): SNHLY, FYNNEI. J gave up 3 bases and V 4 bases, and 2 bases lay outside the gene matches. In the case of this clonotype: Its antigen is undetermined.

UMIs and a universal primer site were added when TCR cDNA was made by 5'RACE template switching. TCRdb ran MiXCR on the 5' RACE reads and lists one entry per CDR3 protein. The data contain 200,000 to 250,000 distinct CDR3 sequences, 2.5% to 3.5% of them singletons. Study-wide results and limits: A small proportion of clonotypes was detected in both the CD4 and CD8 compartments. The secondary response peaked faster, at day 5 versus 15, but was weaker.

Sequenced material: CD4+ T cells sorted from PBMCs, taken 10 days after the yellow fever booster vaccination. This receptor was obtained from a man younger than 35 who received the YFV17D yellow fever vaccine. This chain connects TRBV2 to TRBJ2-1; 11 bases map to TRBD2. CDR3 sequence reads: CASSGTSGGYNEQFF. DNA of the CDR3: TGTGCCAGCAGTGGAACTAGCGGGGGCTACAATGAGCAGTTCTTC.